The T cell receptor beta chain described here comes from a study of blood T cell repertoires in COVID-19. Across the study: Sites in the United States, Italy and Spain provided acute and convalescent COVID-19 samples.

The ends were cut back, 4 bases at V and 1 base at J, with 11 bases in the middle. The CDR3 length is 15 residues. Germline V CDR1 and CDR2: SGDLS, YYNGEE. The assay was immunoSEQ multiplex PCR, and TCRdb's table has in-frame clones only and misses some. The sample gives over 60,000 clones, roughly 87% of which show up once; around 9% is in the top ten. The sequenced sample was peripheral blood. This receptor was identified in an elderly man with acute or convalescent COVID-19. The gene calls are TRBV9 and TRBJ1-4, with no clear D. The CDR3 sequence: CASSISQGTNEKLFF. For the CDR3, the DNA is TGTGCCAGCAGCATTAGCCAAGGAACTAATGAAAAACTGTTTTTT.